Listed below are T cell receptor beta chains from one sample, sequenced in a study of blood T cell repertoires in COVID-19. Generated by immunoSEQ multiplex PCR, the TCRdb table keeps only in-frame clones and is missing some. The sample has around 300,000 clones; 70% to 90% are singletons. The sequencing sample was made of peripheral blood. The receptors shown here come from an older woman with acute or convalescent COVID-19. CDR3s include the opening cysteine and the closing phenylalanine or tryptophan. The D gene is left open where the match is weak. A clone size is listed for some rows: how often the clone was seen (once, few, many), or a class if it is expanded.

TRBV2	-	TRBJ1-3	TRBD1	TGTGCCAGCAGCGACGACAGGGGGGCTGGAAACACCATATATTTT	CASSDDRGAGNTIYF
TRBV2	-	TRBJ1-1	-	TGTGCCAGCAGTGAAGCGGTTAGGGGGGAAGCTTTCTTT	CASSEAVRGEAFF
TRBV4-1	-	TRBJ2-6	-	TGCGCCAGCAGCCAAGATACAGGTTCTGGGGCCAACGTCCTGACTTTC	CASSQDTGSGANVLTF
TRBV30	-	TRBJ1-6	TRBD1	TGTGCCTGGAGCCGACAGGGTAATTCACCCCTCCACTTT	CAWSRQGNSPLHF
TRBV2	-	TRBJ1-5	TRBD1	TGTGCCAGCAGTGGAGGGACAGGGACAGGTCAGCCCCAGCATTTT	CASSGGTGTGQPQHF
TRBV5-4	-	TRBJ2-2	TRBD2	TGTGCCAGCAGCCCGGGAGGCTCCGGGGAGCTGTTTTTT	CASSPGGSGELFF
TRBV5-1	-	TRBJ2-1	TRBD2	TGCGCCAGCAGTCTCGGGACTAGCGGGTACAATGAGCAGTTCTTC	CASSLGTSGYNEQFF
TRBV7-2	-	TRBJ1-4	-	TGTGCCAGCAGCCCACTTCTCCGGACAGATCCTAAACTGTTTTTT	CASSPLLRTDPKLFF
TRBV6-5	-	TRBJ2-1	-	TGTGCCAGCAGTCCGTCTGGCGGGCAATACAATGAGCAGTTCTTC	CASSPSGGQYNEQFF
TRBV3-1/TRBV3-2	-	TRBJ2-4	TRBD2	TGTGCCAGCAGCCAAGATCCCCCCGGGGGGGCATTAGCCAAAAACATTCAGTACTTC	CASSQDPPGGALAKNIQYF
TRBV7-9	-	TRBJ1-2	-	TGTGCCAGCAGCTTAGGGTCTGGGGGGGCGCAAGGCTACACCTTC	CASSLGSGGAQGYTF
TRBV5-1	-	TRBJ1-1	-	TGCGCCAGCAGCTCCTTGGACAAGAACACTGAAGCTTTCTTT	CASSSLDKNTEAFF
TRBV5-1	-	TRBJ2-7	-	TGCGCCAGCAGCTTGAGAGTTAACTACGAGCAGTACTTC	CASSLRVNYEQYF
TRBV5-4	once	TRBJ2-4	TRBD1	TGTGCCAGCAGCGGCCGGGACAGGGGGAACATTCAGTACTTC	CASSGRDRGNIQYF
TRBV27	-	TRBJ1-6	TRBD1	TGTGCCAGCAGTTCACCGGGACAGGGTCGCTCGGCCCTCCACTTT	CASSSPGQGRSALHF